The next 30 T cell receptor beta chains were all read from a single sample in a study of post-analysis software for immune sequencing data. Study outcomes and limitations: Four to six TRBV segments were more frequent in patients than controls; TRBV5-6, TRBV5-1 and TRBV20-1 belonged to this group.

Unique molecular identifiers had been added to the TCR beta cDNA libraries. TCRdb reprocessed the PCR reads with MiXCR, giving one entry per CDR3 protein. This table holds under 650,000 distinct CDR3 sequences, around 47% found once. No antigen has been assigned to these receptors. The specimen was blood. All receptors derive from a girl aged 5-17 years with multiple sclerosis.

This rearrangement joins TRBV13 to TRBJ2-3; TRBD1 matches 8 bases. This CDR3 spans 17 amino acids. CDR1 PRHDT and CDR2 FYEKMQ come from the germline V gene (reference sequence). Trimming cost V 5 bases and J 2 bases; bases outside gene matches: 12. CDR3 residues: CASSPTAWTGPTDTQYF. CDR3 DNA: TGTGCCAGCAGCCCCACGGCTTGGACAGGGCCCACAGATACGCAGTATTTT.

This clonotype appeared a few times. The chain carries TRBV10-3 and TRBJ2-7, with TRBD2 as a possible D gene (6 bases). V lost 0 bases, J lost 6 bases, and 18 bases lay in between. Germline assignment: CDR1 ENHRY and CDR2 SYGVKD. This CDR3 region has 16 residues. This chain's CDR3 is CAISESTGVSSGEQYF. For the CDR3, the DNA is TGTGCCATCAGTGAGTCGACGGGGGTTTCATCTGGCGAGCAGTACTTC.

The J gene is TRBJ2-3, the V gene TRBV20-1; possible D gene TRBD2, 7 bases. V lost 5 bases to trimming and J lost 9 bases, with 21 bases between them. This CDR3 is 14 amino acids long. Germline CDR1 reads DFQATT; CDR2 reads SNEGSKA (reference sequence). CDR3 region: CSAQRGGASNTQYF. The CDR3 DNA follows: TGCAGTGCTCAGAGGGGGGGGGCTAGTAACACGCAGTATTTT.

The chain joins TRBV5-1 to TRBJ2-7; D may match TRBD1 or TRBD2 (5 bases each). Germline-derived CDR1 and CDR2 are SGHRS and YFSETQ. Trimming removed 4 bases at V and 3 bases at J, with 29 bases between. The CDR3 contains 19 residues. The CDR3 DNA sequence: TGCGCCAGCAGCCCCCTCGCTTCGTGGTATGATCGTGGGGGCTACGAGCAGTACTTC. Protein: CASSPLASWYDRGGYEQYF.

The table lists this clonotype with a few counts. The chain links TRBV6-4 to TRBJ2-3; D uncertain. The V gene's germline CDR1 is MRHNA and CDR2 SNTAGT. The CDR3 consists of 13 residues. V was cut by 3 bases and J by 0 bases, with 4 bases left in between. The CDR3 DNA sequence: TGTGCCAGCAGTGAGATGAGCACAGATACGCAGTATTTT. It encodes CASSEMSTDTQYF.

This clonotype came up a few times. V usage is TRBV6-5 and J usage is TRBJ1-2, with 7 bases fitting TRBD1. After removal of 6 bases from V and 2 bases from J, the junction contained 9 bases not matched to a gene. This CDR3 has 15 residues. Germline V lookup: CDR1 MNHEY, CDR2 SVGAGI. The CDR3 loop is CASSQDREWNYGYTF. The CDR3 DNA reads as TGTGCCAGCAGCCAAGACAGGGAGTGGAACTATGGCTACACCTTC.

The V and J genes are TRBV13 and TRBJ2-5; 11 bases fit TRBD1. The CDR3 extends over 16 amino acids. CDR1 PRHDT and CDR2 FYEKMQ come from the germline V gene (reference sequence). Germline trimming cut 3 bases from V and 2 bases from J; bases unmatched to any gene: 5. The CDR3 DNA sequence: TGTGCCAGCAGCTTCGCCGGGACAGGGGGACAAGAGACCCAGTACTTC. Translated, it gives CASSFAGTGGQETQYF.

V is TRBV2 and J is TRBJ1-5; D may be TRBD1 (5 bases). The length of the CDR3 is 13 residues. Germline CDR1 SNHLY, CDR2 FYNNEI. Trimming left V 11 bases short and J 6 bases short, with 17 bases between. CDR3 in amino acids: CACKAQAPQPQHF. DNA of the CDR3: TGTGCCTGCAAGGCACAGGCCCCTCAGCCCCAGCATTTT.

The chain is built from TRBV4-1 and TRBJ2-1; 9 bases are shared with TRBD1. Germline trimming cut 7 bases from V and 9 bases from J; bases unmatched to any gene: 7. The CDR3 is 13 amino acids. Germline V gene data show CDR1 as MGHRA and CDR2 as YSYEKL. CDR3 sequence (DNA): TGCGCCAGCAACCGGGACAGGGCGGGTGAGCAGTTCTTC. Translating gives CASNRDRAGEQFF.

This clonotype came up many times. The chain links TRBV7-2 to TRBJ2-7; no firm D call. Trimming removed 5 bases at V and 1 base at J, with 9 bases between. In germline, CDR1 is SGHTA, CDR2 FQGNSA. The CDR3 is made up of 13 amino acids. For the CDR3, the DNA is TGTGCCAGCAGCCTTGACGGTTCCTACGAGCAGTACTTC. It codes for CASSLDGSYEQYF.

This clonotype was seen only a few times. CDR3 bases: TGTGCCAGCAGAGCCCCGGGATACCTCTACAATGAGCAGTTCTTC. Encoded protein: CASRAPGYLYNEQFF. The chain carries TRBV6-6 and TRBJ2-1, with D perhaps matching TRBD2 (5 bases). Between the trimmed V and J ends, which lost 6 bases and 3 bases, there was a span of 15 bases. Germline CDR1 reads MNHNY; CDR2 reads SVGAGI (reference sequence). The CDR3 contains 15 residues.

J is TRBJ1-1 and V is TRBV10-3, with D tentatively TRBD1 (6 bases). V dropped 6 bases and J dropped 3 bases, with 11 bases sitting between them. CDR1 and CDR2 from the germline V gene are ENHRY and SYGVKD. CDR3 size: 13 residues. CDR3 nucleotides: TGTGCCATCAGGGAACAGGGTGACACTGAAGCTTTCTTT. Amino acids: CAIREQGDTEAFF.

This clonotype was detected only a few times. The CDR3 nucleotides are TGTGCCAGCAGCCATAGAACGATGAACACTGAAGCTTTCTTT. Protein sequence: CASSHRTMNTEAFF. The chain combines TRBV3-1 with TRBJ1-1; D remains unclear. The V gene lost 3 bases and the J gene lost 0 bases, with 8 bases spanning the gap. CDR1 and CDR2 from the germline V gene are LGHDT and YNNKEL (reference sequence). This CDR3 is 14 amino acids long. Full variable domain (missing parts from reference TRBV3-1 and TRBJ1-1): DTAVSQTPKYLVTQMGNDKSIKCEQNLGHDTMYWYKQDSKKFLKIMFSYNNKELIINETVPNRFSPKSPDKAHLNLHINSLELGDSAVYFCASSHRTMNTEAFFGQGTRLTVV.

The chain uses TRBV9 and TRBJ2-5; 11 bases are shared with TRBD2. V lost 1 base to trimming and J lost 2 bases; unmatched junction nucleotides: 1. This CDR3 spans 15 amino acids. Germline CDR1 is SGDLS and CDR2 is YYNGEE. The CDR3 DNA is TGTGCCAGCAGCGTAACTAGCGGGGGACAAGAGACCCAGTACTTC. It specifies CASSVTSGGQETQYF.

This clonotype was detected a few times. CDR3 region: CASSQGGRLNTEAFF. The CDR3, as DNA: TGCGCCAGCAGCCAAGGAGGACGCCTGAACACTGAAGCTTTCTTT. The chain combines TRBV4-1 with TRBJ1-1; D unclear. The CDR3 has 15 residues. The germline CDR1 and CDR2 sequences are MGHRA and YSYEKL. V gave up 1 base and J gave up 0 bases, with 9 bases separating them.

A remark on this clonotype: It is unclear where the CDR3 begins or ends on the DNA, so no DNA is shown, and the CDR3 is as TCRdb lists it. The CDR3 protein is CAISTSVSTRETQYF. V usage is TRBV10-3 and J usage is TRBJ2-5. The CDR3 adds up to 15 amino acids, both ends counted. Germline CDR1 is ENHRY and CDR2 is SYGVKD.

This chain links TRBV2 with TRBJ2-7; TRBD1 might be the D (6 bases). The germline V gene has CDR1 SNHLY and CDR2 FYNNEI. V was clipped by 7 bases and J by 3 bases, with 16 bases between them. This CDR3 comprises 14 residues. The CDR3 protein is CASKLSGTIYEQYF. CDR3 DNA sequence: TGTGCCAGCAAACTTTCCGGGACAATCTACGAGCAGTACTTC. The complete variable domain, with remaining parts taken from reference TRBV2 and TRBJ2-7, reads EPEVTQTPSHQVTQMGQEVILRCVPISNHLYFYWYRQILGQKVEFLVSFYNNEISEKSEIFDDQFSVERPDGSNFTLKIRSTKLEDSAMYFCASKLSGTIYEQYFGPGTRLTVT.

The V gene is TRBV10-3, the J gene TRBJ2-5; D may be TRBD1 or TRBD2 (5 bases each). CDR1 ENHRY and CDR2 SYGVKD come from the germline V gene. V gave up 8 bases and J gave up 2 bases, with 18 bases separating them. The CDR3 is 15 amino acids. The CDR3 coding sequence is TGTGCCATCGGTTTCGCCGGGACCGGACAAGAGACCCAGTACTTC. Protein sequence: CAIGFAGTGQETQYF.

This chain connects TRBV12-3 or TRBV12-4 to TRBJ2-4, with D perhaps matching TRBD2 (5 bases). V was trimmed by 3 bases and J by 13 bases, leaving 13 bases between them. The CDR3 extends over 12 amino acids. CDR3 nucleotides: TGTGCCAGCAGTTTTGGGGAGTCGAAGCAGTACTTC. Its protein product is CASSFGESKQYF.

This clonotype was recorded a few times. The chain carries TRBV5-1 and TRBJ2-3, with no clear D. The CDR3 extends over 14 amino acids. Trimming removed 4 bases from V and 2 bases from J, with 11 bases in between. Germline V gene sequence: CDR1 SGHRS, CDR2 YFSETQ. The CDR3 here is CASSAQPTTDTQYF. CDR3 sequence (DNA): TGCGCCAGCAGCGCCCAACCAACCACAGATACGCAGTATTTT.

This chain joins TRBV14 and TRBJ2-5; D could derive from TRBD1 or TRBD2 (5 bases each). V dropped 1 base and J dropped 5 bases, with 14 bases sitting between them. Germline CDR1 and CDR2: SGHDN and FVKESK. This CDR3 comprises 15 residues. CDR3 sequence (DNA): TGTGCCAGCAGCCAAGGCGGACGGGGACGGGAGACCCAGTACTTC. This sequence encodes CASSQGGRGRETQYF. Combining the CDR3 with reference TRBV14 and TRBJ2-5 gives the whole variable domain EAGVTQFPSHSVIEKGQTVTLRCDPISGHDNLYWYRRVMGKEIKFLLHFVKESKQDESGMPNNRFLAERTGGTYSTLKVQPAELEDSGVYFCASSQGGRGRETQYFGPGTRLLVL.

As regards this clonotype: A read error may produce the germline difference seen at one junction end. This sequence joins TRBV3-1 and TRBJ2-5; D is possibly TRBD2 (5 bases). The CDR3 contains 12 residues. Germline V gene lookup returns CDR1 LGHDT and CDR2 YNNKEL (reference sequence). The CDR3 region has the DNA TGTGCCAGCAGCCAAGGGGGAGAGACCCGGTACTTC. Translated: CASSQGGETRYF.

This chain links TRBV5-1 with TRBJ2-1; D unclear. Germline CDR1 SGHRS, CDR2 YFSETQ. The CDR3 extends over 13 amino acids. The V gene lost 2 bases and the J gene lost 10 bases, with 13 bases spanning the gap. CDR3 sequence: CASSFSLSQEQFF. CDR3 in DNA: TGCGCCAGCAGCTTTTCACTTTCTCAGGAGCAGTTCTTC.

This clonotype has just a few counts. J is TRBJ2-5 and V is TRBV5-4; possibly TRBD1 for D (5 bases). The CDR3 contains 13 residues. V shed 1 base and J shed 3 bases, with 7 bases lying between them. Germline lookup yields CDR1 SGHNT and CDR2 YYREEE (reference sequence). CDR3 nucleotide sequence: TGTGCCAGCAGCTTGCGCAGGGAAGAGACCCAGTACTTC. Translated, it gives CASSLRREETQYF.

The V and J genes are TRBV5-1 and TRBJ2-1, with D perhaps matching TRBD1 (6 bases). In germline, CDR1 is SGHRS, CDR2 YFSETQ. V was cut by 0 bases and J by 7 bases, with 8 bases left in between. CDR3 length equals 13 residues. The CDR3 sequence is CASSLDRENEQFF. In DNA form, the CDR3 reads TGCGCCAGCAGCTTGGACAGGGAGAATGAGCAGTTCTTC.

The rearrangement joins TRBV7-6 to TRBJ2-1, with a tentative D call TRBD2 (6 bases). Germline V gene sequence: CDR1 SGHVS, CDR2 FNYEAQ. The V end was cut by 0 bases, the J end by 7 bases, with 16 bases between. The length of the CDR3 is 16 residues. The chain's CDR3 is CASSLAQGLTSNEQFF. CDR3 sequence (DNA): TGTGCCAGCAGCTTAGCGCAGGGACTCACCTCTAATGAGCAGTTCTTC.

The chain combines TRBV12-3 or TRBV12-4 with TRBJ1-2; the match to TRBD1 covers 7 bases. Losses at the gene ends were 6 bases for V and 8 bases for J; bases not matched to a gene: 9. The CDR3 covers 13 residues. The DNA of the CDR3 is TGTGCCAGCAGCCACGGACAGGTAGCGGGCTACACCTTC. The encoded protein is CASSHGQVAGYTF.

There are a few counts of this clonotype. V gene TRBV3-1 combines with J gene TRBJ2-7; D not resolved. The CDR3 totals 12 residues. Between the trimmed V and J ends, which lost 2 bases and 5 bases, there was a span of 7 bases. Per the germline V gene, CDR1 is LGHDT and CDR2 is YNNKEL (reference sequence). CDR3 nucleotides: TGTGCCAGCAGCCAAAATCTGGACGAGCAGTACTTC. It encodes CASSQNLDEQYF.

The chain carries TRBV29-1 and TRBJ1-2; no firm D call. Trimming took off 6 bases at V and 8 bases at J, with 7 bases between the two ends. Germline V gene lookup returns CDR1 SQVTM and CDR2 ANQGSEA. This CDR3 has 9 residues. CDR3 DNA sequence: TGCAGCGTGATAGAGGGCTACACCTTC. Translated: CSVIEGYTF.

V gene TRBV5-1 combines with J gene TRBJ2-1; tentatively, D is TRBD1 or TRBD2 (5 bases each). The germline V gene encodes CDR1 SGHRS and CDR2 YFSETQ. The V end lost 4 bases, the J end lost 2 bases, and 19 bases lay between the germline ends. The CDR3 length is 17 residues. The CDR3 DNA reads TGCGCCAGCAGCCAGGGTGGACGGGGTGCGGCCTACAATGAGCAGTTCTTC. Translation: CASSQGGRGAAYNEQFF.